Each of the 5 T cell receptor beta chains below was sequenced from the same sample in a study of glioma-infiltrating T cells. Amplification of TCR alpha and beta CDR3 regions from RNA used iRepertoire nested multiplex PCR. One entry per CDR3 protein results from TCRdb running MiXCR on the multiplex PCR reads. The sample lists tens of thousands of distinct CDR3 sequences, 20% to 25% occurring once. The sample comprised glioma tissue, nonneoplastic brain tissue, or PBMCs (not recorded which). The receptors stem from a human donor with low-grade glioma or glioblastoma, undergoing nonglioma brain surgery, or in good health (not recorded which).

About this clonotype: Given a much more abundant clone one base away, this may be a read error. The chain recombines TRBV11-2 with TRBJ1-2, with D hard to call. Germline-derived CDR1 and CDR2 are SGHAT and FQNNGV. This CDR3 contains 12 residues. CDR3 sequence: CTSSWQSGGYTF. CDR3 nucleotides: TGTACCAGCAGCTGGCAGAGTGGTGGCTACACCTTC.

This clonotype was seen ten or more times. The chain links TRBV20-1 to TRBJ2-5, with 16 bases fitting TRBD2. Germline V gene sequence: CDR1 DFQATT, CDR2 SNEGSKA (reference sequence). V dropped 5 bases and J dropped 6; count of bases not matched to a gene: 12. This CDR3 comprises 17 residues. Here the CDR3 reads CSAEEGLAGGPRQTQYF. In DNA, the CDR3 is TGCAGTGCTGAGGAGGGACTAGCGGGGGGGCCGAGGCAGACCCAGTACTTC.

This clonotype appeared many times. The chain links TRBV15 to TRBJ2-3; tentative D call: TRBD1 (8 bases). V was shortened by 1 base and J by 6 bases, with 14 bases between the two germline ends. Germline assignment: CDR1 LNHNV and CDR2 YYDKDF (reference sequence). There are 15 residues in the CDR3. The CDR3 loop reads CATSRGERDRDTQYF. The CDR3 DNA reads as TGTGCCACCAGCAGAGGGGAGCGGGACAGGGATACGCAGTATTTT.

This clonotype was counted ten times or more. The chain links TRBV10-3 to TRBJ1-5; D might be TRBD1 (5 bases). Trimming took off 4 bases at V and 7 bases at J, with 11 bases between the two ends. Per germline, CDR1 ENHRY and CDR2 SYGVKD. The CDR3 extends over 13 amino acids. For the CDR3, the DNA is TGTGCCATCAGTGGCACAGGCGGACAGCCCCAGCATTTT. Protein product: CAISGTGGQPQHF.

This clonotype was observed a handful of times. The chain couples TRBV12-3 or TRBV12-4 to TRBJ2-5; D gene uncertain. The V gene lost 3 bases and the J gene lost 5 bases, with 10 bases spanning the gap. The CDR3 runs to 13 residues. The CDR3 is CASSFLLAETQYF. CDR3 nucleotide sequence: TGTGCCAGCAGTTTTTTACTCGCGGAGACCCAGTACTTC.